Below are 2 T cell receptor beta chains sequenced from a single sample in a study of CD8 T cells in ankylosing spondylitis. TCRdb passed the 5' RACE reads through MiXCR, listing each CDR3 protein once. Seen here are about 160,000 distinct CDR3 sequences, 9.8% observed once, and the top ten hold more than 12%. Sequenced sample: blood, either unsorted or a sorted T cell fraction (not recorded which). All receptors derive from a female donor with ankylosing spondylitis or in good health (not recorded which).

This clonotype has a handful of counts. This chain joins TRBV7-9 and TRBJ2-7, with D tentatively TRBD2 (6 bases). This CDR3 region has 13 residues. Germline V CDR1 and CDR2: SEHNR, FQNEAQ (reference sequence). With 10 bases removed from V and 4 bases from J, the gap between germline ends came to 17 bases. CDR3 loop: CATRPPAGYEQYF. The CDR3 DNA follows: TGTGCCACCAGACCTCCGGCGGGGTACGAGCAGTACTTC.

The chain carries TRBV27 and TRBJ2-1; 8 bases map to TRBD2. Looked up from germline, CDR1 is MNHEY and CDR2 is SMNVEV (reference sequence). J lost 8 bases, V lost 6 bases, and 9 bases had no gene match. The CDR3 sequence is 14 residues long. CDR3 coding DNA: TGTGCCAGCAGACCGGGACTAGGAAACCATGAGCAGTTCTTC. Encoded protein: CASRPGLGNHEQFF.